Shown below are 3 T cell receptor beta chains from a single sample sequenced in a study of blood T cell repertoires in COVID-19. Libraries were prepared by immunoSEQ multiplex PCR; TCRdb keeps only in-frame clonotypes and omits some of them. The top ten hold approximately 1.6% of the sample, which has 200,000 to 300,000 clones, about 90% seen once. Input material: peripheral blood. All receptors come from a woman in her thirties or forties who had recovered from COVID-19.

The V call is TRBV13, the J call TRBJ2-7, with 7 bases identical to TRBD1. The ends lost 5 bases at V and 4 bases at J; junction bases unmatched: 8. There are 14 residues in the CDR3. The germline V gene encodes CDR1 PRHDT and CDR2 FYEKMQ (reference sequence). CDR3 region: CASSPGQTIYEQYF. DNA for the CDR3: TGTGCCAGCAGCCCGGGACAGACAATTTACGAGCAGTACTTC.

The chain recombines TRBV2 with TRBJ1-2, with TRBD1 matching over 8 bases. The V gene's germline CDR1 is SNHLY and CDR2 FYNNEI. This CDR3 is 16 amino acids long. V lost 5 bases, J lost 5 bases, and 13 bases stayed unmatched. This CDR3 reads CASSSPQGASYYGYTF. The CDR3 DNA reads as TGTGCCAGCAGTTCCCCTCAGGGGGCGAGCTATTATGGCTACACCTTC.

The CDR3 sequence is CASSLGGTYNQPQHF. The DNA of the CDR3 is TGTGCCAGCAGCTTGGGGGGGACATATAATCAGCCCCAGCATTTT. The V gene is TRBV5-5, the J gene TRBJ1-5, with a weak D call TRBD1 (6 bases). Germline CDR1 SGHKS, CDR2 YYEKEE (reference sequence). Trimming pared 0 bases from V and 4 bases from J, leaving 11 bases between. The CDR3 totals 15 residues.